This entry lists 6 T cell receptor beta chains sequenced from one sample in a study of metastatic and nonmetastatic thyroid tumors. Until they underwent thyroid surgery, no patient had received any treatment. TCRdb re-analyzed the PCR reads using MiXCR. The sample yields roughly 40,000 clones, 9% to 14% seen once. Material: blood. These receptors all stem from a male donor with papillary thyroid cancer or a benign thyroid nodule (not recorded which). Some clones in this sample may be carry-over from other donors' samples.

This clone was recorded many times. The V gene is TRBV20-1, the J gene TRBJ1-4; TRBD1 matches at 7 bases. CDR1 is DFQATT, CDR2 SNEGSKA, per germline (reference sequence). With V trimmed by 4 bases and J by 8 bases, 7 bases remained unmatched. The CDR3 totals 13 residues. CDR3 sequence (DNA): TGCAGTGCTAAACACAGGGGAGGGGAAAAACTGTTTTTT. As protein: CSAKHRGGEKLFF.

This clone showed up many times. The rearrangement uses TRBV5-4 and TRBJ1-3; D may be TRBD1 (6 bases). The germline V gene has CDR1 SGHNT and CDR2 YYREEE (reference sequence). The CDR3 length is 16 residues. Trimming took off 2 bases at V and 2 bases at J, with 14 bases between the two ends. The CDR3 protein is CASSLFGQGTGNTIYF. Written as DNA, the CDR3 is TGTGCCAGCAGCTTATTCGGCCAGGGGACTGGAAACACCATATATTTT.

This clone was counted a few times. With a much larger clone just one base away, this may be a read error. This chain links TRBV29-1 with TRBJ2-1; D possibly matches TRBD1 or TRBD2 (5 bases each). V lost 2 bases and J 4 bases, leaving 15 bases between the germline ends. CDR3 size: 15 residues. Germline CDR1 and CDR2: SQVTM and ANQGSEA. The CDR3 nucleotides are TGCAGCGTTGAAAACTCCAGGGAGCCATACAATGAGCAGTTCTTC. This sequence encodes CSVENSREPYNEQFF.

Comment on this clone: Since the CDR3 does not end with the conserved phenylalanine or tryptophan, this likely comes from a read error. This chain links TRBV19 with TRBJ2-7; D perhaps matches TRBD2 (5 bases). This CDR3 contains 14 residues. Trimming took off 6 bases at V and 0 bases at J, with 12 bases between the two ends. Per germline, CDR1 LNHDA and CDR2 SQIVND (reference sequence). CDR3: CASSRDRSSYEQYY. As DNA, the CDR3 is TGTGCCAGTAGCCGGGATAGGAGCTCCTACGAGCAGTACTAC.

This clone has ten or more counts. The J gene is TRBJ2-7, the V gene TRBV7-6, with D unresolved. The V and J ends lost 5 bases and 3 bases respectively, with 8 bases between them. The germline V gene encodes CDR1 SGHVS and CDR2 FNYEAQ. The CDR3 covers 12 residues. The CDR3 DNA is TGTGCCAGCAGCCCTACCAACTACGAGCAGTACTTC. Its translation: CASSPTNYEQYF.

This clone was observed at least ten times. V gene TRBV7-2 combines with J gene TRBJ2-7; TRBD2 agrees at 8 bases. CDR3 length equals 15 residues. After removal of 4 bases from V and 4 bases from J, the junction contained 9 bases not matched to a gene. In germline, CDR1 is SGHTA, CDR2 FQGNSA. The CDR3 DNA is TGTGCCAGCAGCTGGGGTTTCAAGCGGGGGTACGAGCAGTACTTC. Protein: CASSWGFKRGYEQYF.